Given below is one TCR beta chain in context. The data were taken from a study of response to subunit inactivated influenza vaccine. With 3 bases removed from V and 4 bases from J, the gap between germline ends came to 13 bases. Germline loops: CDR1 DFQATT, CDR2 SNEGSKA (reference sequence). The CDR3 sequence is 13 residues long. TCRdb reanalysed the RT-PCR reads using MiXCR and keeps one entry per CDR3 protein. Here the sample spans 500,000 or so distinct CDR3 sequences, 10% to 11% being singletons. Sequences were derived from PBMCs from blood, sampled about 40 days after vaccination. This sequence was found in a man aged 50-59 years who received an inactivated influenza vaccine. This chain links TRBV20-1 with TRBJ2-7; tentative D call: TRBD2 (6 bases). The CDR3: CSASPRSGYEQYF. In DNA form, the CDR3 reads TGCAGTGCTAGTCCGCGGAGCGGGTACGAGCAGTACTTC.